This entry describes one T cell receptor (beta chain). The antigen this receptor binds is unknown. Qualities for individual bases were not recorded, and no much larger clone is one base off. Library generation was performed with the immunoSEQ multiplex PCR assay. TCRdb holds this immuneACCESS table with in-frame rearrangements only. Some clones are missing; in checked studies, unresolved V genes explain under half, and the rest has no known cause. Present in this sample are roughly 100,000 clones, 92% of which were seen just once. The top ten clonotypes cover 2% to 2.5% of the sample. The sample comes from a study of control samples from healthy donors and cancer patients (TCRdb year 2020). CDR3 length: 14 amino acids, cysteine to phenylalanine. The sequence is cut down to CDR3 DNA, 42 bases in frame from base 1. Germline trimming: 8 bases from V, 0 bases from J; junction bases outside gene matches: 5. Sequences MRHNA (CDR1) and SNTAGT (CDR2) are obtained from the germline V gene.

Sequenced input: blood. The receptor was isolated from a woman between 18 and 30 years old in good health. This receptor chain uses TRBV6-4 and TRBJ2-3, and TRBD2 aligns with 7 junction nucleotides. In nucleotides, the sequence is TGTGCCAGCGGGGAGGGACTAAGCACAGATACGCAGTATTTT. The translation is CASGEGLSTDTQYF.